These 26 T cell receptor beta chains came from one sample sequenced in a study of blood T cell repertoires in COVID-19. Method: immunoSEQ multiplex PCR; TCRdb's copy keeps in-frame clones and lacks some. The sample consists of fewer than 25,000 clones, approximately 92% of them appearing once. Sequenced input: peripheral blood. The receptors stem from a woman between 65 and 79 years old with active COVID-19.

The chain links TRBV19 to TRBJ1-2; possibly TRBD1 for D (6 bases). The V end lost 8 bases, the J end lost 2 bases, and 15 bases lay between the germline ends. This CDR3 spans 14 amino acids. CDR1 is LNHDA and CDR2 is SQIVND in the germline V gene (reference sequence). DNA of the CDR3: TGTGCCAGTGGGGGCCGAGGGAACAACTATGGCTACACCTTC. Its protein is CASGGRGNNYGYTF.

V usage is TRBV21-1 and J usage is TRBJ1-5; no DNA check was done on the table's D call, TRBD1. TRBV21-1 is classified as a pseudogene. This CDR3 has 16 amino acids. CDR3 sequence reads: CASSKKLDRGRQPQHF. CDR3 DNA: TGTGCCAGCAGCAAAAAATTGGACAGGGGGCGACAGCCCCAGCATTTT.

In its sample, this clone was seen once. The V call is TRBV9, the J call TRBJ1-3; no clear D. This CDR3 has 14 residues. CDR1 and CDR2 from the germline V gene are SGDLS and YYNGEE. Between the trimmed V and J ends, which lost 2 bases and 1 base, there was a span of 7 bases. CDR3 loop: CASSVLSSGNTIYF. The DNA for the CDR3 is TGTGCCAGCAGCGTTCTCTCTTCTGGAAACACCATATATTTT.

The rearrangement links TRBV10-3 to TRBJ1-4; weak D call: TRBD1 (5 bases). The CDR3 extends over 16 amino acids. Germline lookup yields CDR1 ENHRY and CDR2 SYGVKD. V was trimmed by 5 bases and J by 5 bases, leaving 18 bases between them. In DNA form, the CDR3 reads TGTGCCATCAGTCCTTTCCCAACAGGTACCAATGAAAAACTGTTTTTT. Amino acid sequence: CAISPFPTGTNEKLFF.

J is TRBJ1-1 and V is TRBV11-2; weak D call: TRBD1 (6 bases). Germline CDR1 SGHAT, CDR2 FQNNGV. V lost 1 base to trimming and J lost 4 bases, with 10 bases between them. This CDR3 has 14 residues. The DNA of the CDR3 is TGTGCCAGCAGCTTAGCGGGAGGGGGCACTGAAGCTTTCTTT. This translates into CASSLAGGGTEAFF.

This sequence joins TRBV21-1 and TRBJ2-7; the table's TRBD2 call for D was not verified on the DNA. TRBV21-1 constitutes a pseudogene. The CDR3 extends over 14 amino acids. Written as DNA, the CDR3 is TGTGCCAGCAGCAGTAAAGCGACCTCCTACGAGCAGTACTTC. Its translation: CASSSKATSYEQYF.

The chain employs TRBV18 and TRBJ2-2, with 7 bases lining up with TRBD1. The CDR3 spans 17 residues. CDR1 and CDR2 from the germline V gene are KGHSH and LQKENI. The J segment lost 3 bases and the V segment lost 2 bases, leaving 9 bases of the junction unmatched. CDR3 sequence: CASSPSRITGDTGELFF. In DNA, the CDR3 is TGTGCCAGCTCACCATCGAGAATCACAGGGGACACCGGGGAGCTGTTTTTT.

The genes are TRBV7-3 and TRBJ2-2, with TRBD1 as a possible D gene (6 bases). V lost 5 bases and J 6 bases, leaving 13 bases between the germline ends. Germline V gene lookup returns CDR1 SGHTA and CDR2 FQGTGA. The CDR3 has 14 amino acids. CDR3 residues: CASSTSGVAGELFF. The CDR3 DNA is TGTGCCAGCAGCACATCAGGGGTGGCCGGGGAGCTGTTTTTT.

The J gene is TRBJ2-3, the V gene TRBV7-3; 7 bases are a match to TRBD2. The length of the CDR3 is 17 residues. Per the germline V gene, CDR1 is SGHTA and CDR2 is FQGTGA. After removal of 0 bases from V and 0 bases from J, the junction contained 6 bases not matched to a gene. The CDR3 sequence: CASSLTGSSGSTDTQYF. The CDR3 DNA reads as TGTGCCAGCAGCTTAACGGGGTCTAGCGGCAGCACAGATACGCAGTATTTT.

This clone was counted once. The V gene is TRBV4-2, the J gene TRBJ1-1; TRBD1 might be the D (5 bases). V gave up 0 bases and J gave up 7 bases, with 15 bases separating them. CDR1 is LGHNA, CDR2 YNFKEQ, per germline. The CDR3 loop spans 15 amino acids. The CDR3 loop reads CASSQDRGAWNEAFF. CDR3 DNA: TGTGCCAGCAGCCAAGATCGCGGGGCATGGAATGAAGCTTTCTTT.

V and J are TRBV15 and TRBJ2-1; D remains ambiguous. V lost 4 bases and J lost 6, with 16 bases in between. Germline CDR1 reads LNHNV; CDR2 reads YYDKDF (reference sequence). CDR3 length equals 15 residues. CDR3 amino acids: CATSTDDIGINEQFF. The CDR3 nucleotides are TGTGCCACCAGCACTGACGACATCGGCATCAATGAGCAGTTCTTC.

V gene TRBV19 combines with J gene TRBJ1-1; possible D gene TRBD1, 5 bases. The V end lost 3 bases, the J end lost 1 base, and 6 bases lay between the germline ends. The CDR3 contains 13 residues. In germline, CDR1 is LNHDA, CDR2 SQIVND (reference sequence). The CDR3 bases are TGTGCCAGTAGTATGGGGGGGAACACTGAAGCTTTCTTT. Translating gives CASSMGGNTEAFF. Full variable domain (rest looked up from reference TRBV19 and TRBJ1-1): DGGITQSPKYLFRKEGQNVTLSCEQNLNHDAMYWYRQDPGQGLRLIYYSQIVNDFQKGDIAEGYSVSREKKESFPLTVTSAQKNPTAFYLCASSMGGNTEAFFGQGTRLTVV.

V gene TRBV29-1 combines with J gene TRBJ1-3; D unresolved. V lost 4 bases, J lost 0 bases, and 7 bases lay in between. The germline V gene encodes CDR1 SQVTM and CDR2 ANQGSEA. This CDR3 comprises 13 residues. The CDR3 region is CSVAQNSGNTIYF. CDR3 nucleotide sequence: TGCAGCGTTGCCCAGAACTCTGGAAACACCATATATTTT.

The chain uses TRBV9 and TRBJ2-7, with D hard to call. Germline V gene lookup returns CDR1 SGDLS and CDR2 YYNGEE. The CDR3 has 14 residues. V was clipped by 0 bases and J by 6 bases, with 13 bases between them. The DNA for the CDR3 is TGTGCCAGCAGCGTAGCTGACAATATCCTCGAGCAGTACTTC. Translating gives CASSVADNILEQYF.

The rearrangement joins TRBV5-5 to TRBJ2-3, with 7 nucleotides matching TRBD1. CDR3 length: 17 residues. The V segment lost 2 bases and the J segment 1 base; nucleotides outside the gene matches: 10. Germline lookup yields CDR1 SGHKS and CDR2 YYEKEE (reference sequence). The CDR3 nucleotides read TGTGCCAGCAGCTTCGGGACAGCTTTGACCCGCACAGATACGCAGTATTTT. Translation gives CASSFGTALTRTDTQYF.

The chain employs TRBV10-3 and TRBJ1-6, with D maybe TRBD1 (6 bases). This CDR3 is built from 13 residues. Trimming shortened V by 8 bases and J by 8 bases, and 13 bases separated the two germline ends. CDR1 and CDR2 (germline): ENHRY, SYGVKD. DNA for the CDR3: TGTGCCATCGGCGGACAGAGCGATTCACCCCTCCACTTT. It specifies CAIGGQSDSPLHF.

This chain uses TRBV19 with TRBJ2-2; D gene unclear. The CDR3 length is 17 residues. In germline, CDR1 is LNHDA, CDR2 SQIVND (reference sequence). V lost 5 bases and J 7 bases, leaving 23 bases between the germline ends. For the CDR3, the DNA is TGTGCCAGTAGTCTTTCAGACTTAGGTAGATCGGGCGGGGAGCTGTTTTTT. As protein: CASSLSDLGRSGGELFF.

This chain links TRBV5-1 with TRBJ2-1; TRBD2 matches at 11 bases. This CDR3 has 15 residues. Trimming cost V 2 bases and J 4 bases; bases outside gene matches: 2. Germline CDR1 SGHRS, CDR2 YFSETQ. As DNA, the CDR3 is TGCGCCAGCAGCTTACTAGCGGGAGTGTACAATGAGCAGTTCTTC. Translated, it gives CASSLLAGVYNEQFF.

The CDR3 bases are TGTGCCAGCAGTCCCCGAGCGGGAGGGCCTCTGGCCAAAAACATTCAGTACTTC. Translating gives CASSPRAGGPLAKNIQYF. V is TRBV7-8 and J is TRBJ2-4, with TRBD2 matching over 10 bases. Germline V lookup: CDR1 SGHVS, CDR2 FQNEAQ. The V and J ends lost 6 bases and 1 base, in that order; junction bases with no gene match: 12. This CDR3 contains 18 residues.

This sequence joins TRBV10-2 and TRBJ2-7; maybe TRBD2 (5 bases). Germline values: CDR1 WSHSY, CDR2 SAAADI. The CDR3 covers 13 residues. Between the trimmed V and J ends, which lost 2 bases and 3 bases, there was a span of 8 bases. CDR3 DNA: TGCGCCAGCAGTGAGGCAGGAGGCTACGAGCAGTACTTC. This sequence encodes CASSEAGGYEQYF.

V usage is TRBV19 and J usage is TRBJ2-7, with a tentative D call TRBD1 (5 bases). The CDR3 is made up of 15 amino acids. Germline CDR1 LNHDA, CDR2 SQIVND (reference sequence). V lost 5 bases to trimming and J lost 5 bases, with 19 bases between them. The CDR3 DNA sequence: TGTGCCAGTAGTCCCGACAGAGGTGGCGGCCACGAGCAGTACTTC. Protein product: CASSPDRGGGHEQYF. Based on the CDR3 plus reference TRBV19 and TRBJ2-7, the full variable domain is DGGITQSPKYLFRKEGQNVTLSCEQNLNHDAMYWYRQDPGQGLRLIYYSQIVNDFQKGDIAEGYSVSREKKESFPLTVTSAQKNPTAFYLCASSPDRGGGHEQYFGPGTRLTVT.

The rearrangement uses TRBV28 and TRBJ2-7; 7 nucleotides align to TRBD1. The V and J ends lost 5 bases and 5 bases, in that order; junction bases with no gene match: 3. The length of the CDR3 is 12 residues. Looked up from germline, CDR1 is MDHEN and CDR2 is SYDVKM. In nucleotides, the CDR3 is TGTGCCAGCAGTAACGACAGGGACGAGCAGTACTTC. It yields the protein CASSNDRDEQYF. Supplemented by reference TRBV28 and TRBJ2-7, the full variable domain reads DVKVTQSSRYLVKRTGEKVFLECVQDMDHENMFWYRQDPGLGLRLIYFSYDVKMKEKGDIPEGYSVSREKKERFSLILESASTNQTSMYLCASSNDRDEQYFGPGTRLTVT.

The chain is built from TRBV5-1 and TRBJ2-5, with D perhaps matching TRBD2 (6 bases). Germline V gene data show CDR1 as SGHRS and CDR2 as YFSETQ. The CDR3 totals 15 residues. Trimming removed 7 bases from V and 5 bases from J, with 21 bases in between. The CDR3 DNA reads as TGCGCCAGCTCTCCCGGGCGGGGCGCGTATGAGACCCAGTACTTC. Residues: CASSPGRGAYETQYF.

DNA for the CDR3: TGCGCCAGCACTCCCGGGGACAGCGGATATCCTAACTATGGCTACACCTTC. Protein: CASTPGDSGYPNYGYTF. This chain links TRBV10-1 with TRBJ1-2; 7 bases fit TRBD1. Germline V gene data show CDR1 as WNHNN and CDR2 as SYGVQD (reference sequence). The V and J ends lost 7 bases and 0 bases, in that order; junction bases with no gene match: 14. The CDR3 runs to 17 residues.

V is TRBV3-1 (or the pseudogene TRBV3-2) and J is TRBJ1-2; TRBD1 might be the D (6 bases). Germline CDR1 and CDR2: LGHDT and YNNKEL (reference sequence). The CDR3 loop spans 16 amino acids. V lost 4 bases and J lost 5, with 20 bases in between. The CDR3 is CASSPLVGGHGYGYTF. The CDR3 nucleotides are TGTGCCAGCAGCCCCCTGGTCGGGGGGCACGGTTATGGCTACACCTTC.

This CDR3 reads CASSAIVGLAGGVGTGELFF. CDR3 in DNA: TGTGCCAGCAGCGCGATAGTGGGACTAGCGGGAGGCGTGGGCACCGGGGAGCTGTTTTTT. The chain recombines TRBV2 with TRBJ2-2; 15 bases line up with TRBD2. V lost 6 bases, J lost 4 bases, and 15 bases stayed unmatched. The CDR3 loop spans 20 amino acids. CDR1 and CDR2 from the germline V gene are SNHLY and FYNNEI.